This T cell receptor (beta chain) originates from a study of spatial heterogeneity in lung cancer. Study as a whole: The average appearance count of each unique TCR and UMI combination in raw reads was more than nine.

The sample's time point: sample taken at primary tumor resection. Whole RNA came from tumor, nontumor lung or frozen PBMC and was sequenced without being sorted. The donors comprised approximately 75 untreated early-stage non-small cell lung cancer patients. Unique molecular identifiers tagged every individual TCR cDNA molecule. Using its own MiXCR run on the 5' RACE reads, TCRdb lists one record per CDR3 protein. The sample contains around 60,000 distinct CDR3 sequences, more than 7% of which appear only once. This clonotype was seen ten or more times. The clonotype comes from a female donor with early-stage non-small cell lung cancer. The material was PBMCs, obtained at surgery.

CDR3 nucleotides: TGTGCCAGCCTTAGAGGTTGGCAGACCGCCTCCTACGAGCAGTACTTC. It codes for CASLRGWQTASYEQYF. The chain uses TRBV28 and TRBJ2-7; D call uncertain. V was pared by 8 bases and J by 0 bases, with 20 bases between. Germline V gene data show CDR1 as MDHEN and CDR2 as SYDVKM. This CDR3 comprises 16 residues.